Described below is a single T cell receptor beta chain sequence and its context. The CDR3 is 15 residues long. V was trimmed by 4 bases and J by 2 bases, leaving 14 bases between them. The V gene's germline CDR1 is SGHDT and CDR2 YYEEEE. TCRdb re-analysed the RT-PCR reads in MiXCR, keeping a single row per CDR3 protein. The sample holds about 680,000 distinct CDR3 sequences, 11% to 15% seen once. This clonotype was obtained from a female donor in good health, serving as a healthy control. The sample taken for sequencing was memory CD4+ T cells from blood. The chain carries TRBV5-6 and TRBJ2-3; D assignment may be TRBD1 or TRBD2 (5 bases each). In nucleotides, the CDR3 is TGTGCCAGCAGCCGTGATGGGGGTTACACAGATACGCAGTATTTT. Protein: CASSRDGGYTDTQYF.